This passage covers 10 T cell receptor beta chains from one sample sequenced in a study of blood T cells in healthy people across ages. Primed by a sample-barcoded 5' primer and a J-beta primer mix, a second PCR proceeded for roughly 6 to 12 cycles. TCRdb recomputed calls from the 5' RACE reads with MiXCR, one row per CDR3 protein. This table holds roughly 2 million distinct CDR3 sequences, 49% found once. The sample taken for sequencing was blood. These receptors all stem from a woman between 40 and 50 years old in good health.

This clonotype appeared a few times. The chain combines TRBV9 with TRBJ2-3; no definite D call. V lost 3 bases and J 6 bases, leaving 8 bases between the germline ends. Germline-derived CDR1 and CDR2 are SGDLS and YYNGEE. The CDR3 consists of 12 residues. The CDR3 sequence: CASSALHDTQYF. The CDR3 nucleotides read TGTGCCAGCAGCGCCCTACACGATACGCAGTATTTT. The full variable domain, with the rest looked up from reference TRBV9 and TRBJ2-3, is DSGVTQTPKHLITATGQRVTLRCSPRSGDLSVYWYQQSLDQGLQFLIQYYNGEERAKGNILERFSAQQFPDLHSELNLSSLELGDSALYFCASSALHDTQYFGPGTRLTVL.

This clonotype showed up just a few times. V and J are TRBV29-1 and TRBJ2-5; D not certain. V gave up 3 bases and J gave up 5 bases, with 4 bases separating them. CDR1 is SQVTM, CDR2 ANQGSEA, per germline. CDR3 size: 10 residues. The CDR3 region has the DNA TGCAGCGTTGAGGTGGAGACCCAGTACTTC. Translated: CSVEVETQYF.

This clonotype was recorded a few times. The V gene is TRBV28, the J gene TRBJ2-1, with D unresolved. From germline, CDR1 is MDHEN and CDR2 SYDVKM. The CDR3 runs 14 residues. V lost 2 bases and J lost 4, with 9 bases in between. The CDR3 region has the DNA TGTGCCAGCAGTTTAGGTCAGAAGTACAATGAGCAGTTCTTC. It is translated as CASSLGQKYNEQFF.

The rearrangement links TRBV20-1 to TRBJ1-1; 8 bases are a match to TRBD1. This CDR3 comprises 14 residues. Trimming removed 4 bases from V and 4 bases from J; junction bases left unmatched: 8. CDR1 is DFQATT, CDR2 SNEGSKA, per germline (reference sequence). The chain's CDR3 is CSATRIDRGTEAFF. CDR3 nucleotide sequence: TGCAGTGCTACCCGAATCGACAGGGGCACTGAAGCTTTCTTT.

CDR3: CASSVGGPADEQFF. The CDR3 bases are TGTGCCAGCAGCGTAGGTGGACCAGCGGATGAGCAGTTCTTC. The chain is built from TRBV9 and TRBJ2-1, with D perhaps TRBD2 (5 bases). V shed 0 bases and J shed 8 bases, with 12 bases lying between them. Germline V gene sequence: CDR1 SGDLS, CDR2 YYNGEE. This CDR3 is 14 amino acids long. The variable domain in full, completed from reference TRBV9 and TRBJ2-1, reads DSGVTQTPKHLITATGQRVTLRCSPRSGDLSVYWYQQSLDQGLQFLIQYYNGEERAKGNILERFSAQQFPDLHSELNLSSLELGDSALYFCASSVGGPADEQFFGPGTRLTVL.

This chain connects TRBV29-1 to TRBJ2-1; D may be TRBD1 (5 bases). Germline loops: CDR1 SQVTM, CDR2 ANQGSEA. The CDR3 extends over 14 amino acids. The V gene lost 0 bases and the J gene lost 8 bases, with 14 bases spanning the gap. The CDR3 DNA reads as TGCAGCGTTGAAGATCAGTCCAGGGTTGATGAGCAGTTCTTC. This translates into CSVEDQSRVDEQFF.

This clonotype occurred once. This sequence joins TRBV7-9 and TRBJ2-7, with D perhaps matching TRBD1 (6 bases). Near its end, the DNA agrees better with TRBJ2-5, so the J call may be wrong. This CDR3 is 12 amino acids long. The germline CDR1 and CDR2 sequences are SEHNR and FQNEAQ (reference sequence). CDR3 region: CASGGAEGTQYF. The CDR3 nucleotides read TGTGCCAGCGGGGGCGCCGAGGGGACCCAGTACTTC.

The chain is built from TRBV4-1 and TRBJ2-7; TRBD1 matches at 9 bases. The J call could be wrong; TRBJ2-5 is a better fit for the DNA end. Looked up from germline, CDR1 is MGHRA and CDR2 is YSYEKL. This CDR3 contains 15 residues. The CDR3 loop is CASSARDREVGTQYF. CDR3 nucleotide sequence: TGCGCCAGCAGCGCCCGGGACAGGGAGGTTGGGACCCAGTACTTC.

The V call is TRBV7-2, the J call TRBJ2-1, with 8 bases that match TRBD2. V was clipped by 5 bases and J by 5 bases; unmatched bases: 11. CDR1 and CDR2 (germline): SGHTA, FQGNSA. The CDR3 has 16 amino acids. CDR3 loop: CASSRGVVAGNNEQFF. The CDR3 DNA reads as TGTGCCAGCAGCCGTGGGGTGGTAGCGGGGAACAATGAGCAGTTCTTC. The full variable domain, its missing parts supplied by reference TRBV7-2 and TRBJ2-1, is GAGVSQSPSNKVTEKGKDVELRCDPISGHTALYWYRQSLGQGLEFLIYFQGNSAPDKSGLPSDRFSAERTGGSVSTLTIQRTQQEDSAVYLCASSRGVVAGNNEQFFGPGTRLTVL.

This clonotype was detected a few times. The rearrangement links TRBV5-1 to TRBJ2-3, with D unclear. The CDR3 has 11 amino acids. CDR1 is SGHRS, CDR2 YFSETQ, per germline. The V and J ends lost 7 bases and 7 bases respectively, with 10 bases between them. CDR3 coding DNA: TGCGCCAGCCCGGGTACTTATACGCAGTATTTT. Its protein product is CASPGTYTQYF.